These T cell receptor beta chains were read from a single sample in a study of cytomegalovirus exposure and HLA in healthy donors. Measured with immunoSEQ multiplex PCR; TCRdb has only the in-frame clones, and not every one. The sample has 150,000 to 200,000 clones; around 85% are singletons. Sequenced: PBMCs. The receptors here all came from a man aged 30 to 45 in good health and CMV-seropositive. The CDR3 runs from the conserved cysteine through the conserved F or W. D genes are given only for firm matches. Clone size, where shown, is once, few, many, or a class for clones that have expanded.

d_call j_call v_call clone_size cdr3_nt cdr3_aa
- TRBJ2-2 TRBV7-2 few TGTGCCAGCAGCTTAGCAACTACCAGGAACACCGGGGAGCTGTTTTTT CASSLATTRNTGELFF
- TRBJ1-2 TRBV19 - TGTGCCAGTAGTGCCACGACAGTGGATGGCTACACCTTC CASSATTVDGYTF
TRBD1 TRBJ1-2 TRBV5-6 - TGTGCCAGCAGCGCAGGACAGGGGGCCTATGGCTACACCTTC CASSAGQGAYGYTF
- TRBJ2-1 TRBV4-3 - TGCGCCAGCAGCCAAGATCAGCGGCAGTACAATGAGCAGTTCTTC CASSQDQRQYNEQFF
TRBD2 TRBJ2-3 TRBV19 - TGTGCCAGTAGTATGTCTAGCGGGGACACAGATACGCAGTATTTT CASSMSSGDTDTQYF
TRBD1 TRBJ2-7 TRBV29-1 - TGCAGCGTTGAAGATACCGGGACAGGGGGCGACGAGCAGTACTTC CSVEDTGTGGDEQYF
- TRBJ1-5 TRBV7-2 - TGTGCCAGCAGCTTAGTTGGTACGGGAAGCAATCAGCCCCAGCATTTT CASSLVGTGSNQPQHF
- TRBJ2-3 TRBV27 - TGTGCCAGCGGCCACAGGGCGGCAGATACGCAGTATTTT CASGHRAADTQYF
TRBD2 TRBJ2-3 TRBV27 - TGTGCCAGCAGTCCGCGACGACTAGCGGGGGACACAGATACGCAGTATTTT CASSPRRLAGDTDTQYF
- TRBJ1-4 TRBV5-6 - TGTGCCAGCAGCTACAAAACCCTCGGGGTGGGGAGTGAAAAACTGTTTTTT CASSYKTLGVGSEKLFF
- TRBJ2-3 TRBV18 - TGTGCCAGCTCACCCGCAACTAGCACAGATACGCAGTATTTT CASSPATSTDTQYF
- TRBJ1-1 TRBV10-3 - TGTGCCATCAGTGATGGAGCAGGGGCTGAAGCTTTCTTT CAISDGAGAEAFF
TRBD2 TRBJ2-2 TRBV7-9 few TGTGCCAGCAGCTCTACTAGCGAGAGCACCGGGGAGCTGTTTTTT CASSSTSESTGELFF
TRBD2 TRBJ2-1 TRBV7-2 - TGTGCCAGCAGCTTCTCCGGGACTATTACTGAGCAGTTCTTC CASSFSGTITEQFF
- TRBJ2-2 TRBV6-6 - TGTGCCAGCGGGAGGGGGGAGCTCTCAACCGGGGAGCTGTTTTTT CASGRGELSTGELFF
- TRBJ2-7 TRBV6-1 once TGTGCCAGCAGCATCGGTCAGGGCCCCTACGAGCAGTACTTC CASSIGQGPYEQYF
- TRBJ1-5 TRBV7-9 - TGTGCCAGCAGCCAGGCTCCAGGGGATCAGCCCCAGCATTTT CASSQAPGDQPQHF
- TRBJ2-7 TRBV7-2 - TGTGCCAGCAGCTTATCCCGGGAGCAGTACTTC CASSLSREQYF
- TRBJ2-7 TRBV6-1 - TGTGCCAGCAGTGGCGCCTACGAGCAGTACTTC CASSGAYEQYF
TRBD2 TRBJ2-1 TRBV6-5 - TGTGCCAGCAGTTACGGTTGGCTAGCGGACTACAATGAGCAGTTCTTC CASSYGWLADYNEQFF
- TRBJ2-2 TRBV5-1 - TGCGCCAGCAGCTTGGTACTAGGGGGACGCACCGGGGAGCTGTTTTTT CASSLVLGGRTGELFF
TRBD2 TRBJ2-7 TRBV18 once TGTGCCAGCTCACTCTACGCTCCTAGCGGGGGAGTGGGCGAGCAGTACTTC CASSLYAPSGGVGEQYF
- TRBJ2-7 TRBV19 - TGTGCCAGTAGTAAGCGCGAGAAGTACGAGCAGTACTTC CASSKREKYEQYF
- TRBJ1-2 TRBV6-1 once TGTGCCAGCAACGAGGGCAGGTTTAGCTATGGCTACACCTTC CASNEGRFSYGYTF
TRBD1 TRBJ1-1 TRBV7-2 - TGTGCCAGCAGCTTTGGAACAGGGGGACAACCGAACACTGAAGCTTTCTTT CASSFGTGGQPNTEAFF
- TRBJ2-6 TRBV6-5 - TGTGCCAGCAGTTCCCCGGGGGAAAGGGCCAACGTCCTGACTTTC CASSSPGERANVLTF
TRBD1 TRBJ2-1 TRBV11-3 few TGTGCCAGCAGCCCGACAGGGGCCTACAATGAGCAGTTCTTC CASSPTGAYNEQFF
- TRBJ1-2 TRBV7-9 - TGTGCCAGCAGCTTAGCGGGGGCTGGCTACACCTTC CASSLAGAGYTF
- TRBJ2-5 TRBV6-1 - TGTGCCAGCAGGGTCAGGGGTGAAGAGACCCAGTACTTC CASRVRGEETQYF
- TRBJ1-3 TRBV6-5 - TGTGCCAGCAGTTACCGGGGGGCAACTGGAAACACCATATATTTT CASSYRGATGNTIYF
TRBD2 TRBJ2-2 TRBV15 - TGTGCCACCAGCAGAACGCCTTCCGGGGGGGGCACCGGGGAGCTGTTTTTT CATSRTPSGGGTGELFF
- TRBJ2-3 TRBV9 - TGTGCCTCGCAAGGTGGGACTAGCACAGATACGCAGTATTTT CASQGGTSTDTQYF
- TRBJ1-5 TRBV4-1 - TGCGCCAGCAGCCCCCCTAGTGGCAATCAGCCCCAGCATTTT CASSPPSGNQPQHF
- TRBJ1-2 TRBV5-1 few TGCGCCAGCAGCTTTTCGATACAGGTGAACTATGGCTACACCTTC CASSFSIQVNYGYTF
TRBD2 TRBJ2-5 TRBV4-1 - TGCGCCAGCAGCCAAGTGGTCGGTAGCGGGGGCTCAGGGACCCAGTACTTC CASSQVVGSGGSGTQYF
- TRBJ2-7 TRBV5-1 - TGCGCCAGCAGCTTGGCCGGGGACGAGCAGTACTTC CASSLAGDEQYF
- TRBJ2-6 TRBV12-2 - TGTGCAAGTCGCTTAGCTGGGCTCCCCTCTGGGGCCAACGTCCTGACTTTC CASRLAGLPSGANVLTF
- TRBJ1-3 TRBV4-3 once TGCGCCAGCAGCCAAGAACTGGGAGGGAGCTCTGGAAACACCATATATTTT CASSQELGGSSGNTIYF
TRBD1 TRBJ1-2 TRBV27 - TGTGCCAGCAGTTTATCTATCGGGTCAGGACAGGTCTATGGCTACACCTTC CASSLSIGSGQVYGYTF
- TRBJ2-3 TRBV9 - TGTGCCAGCAGAGCGGCAAGCACAGATACGCAGTATTTT CASRAASTDTQYF
- TRBJ1-1 TRBV11-2 - TGTGCCAGCAGCCGGGAGAACACTGAAGCTTTCTTT CASSRENTEAFF
- TRBJ1-1 TRBV9 - TGTGCCAGCAGCGGGTCCGGGGGGCACACTGAAGCTTTCTTT CASSGSGGHTEAFF
- TRBJ2-3 TRBV7-6 - TGTGCCAGCAGCCCTTTGGATACGCAGTATTTT CASSPLDTQYF
- TRBJ2-7 TRBV27 - TGTGCCAGCAGCTTCGGGGGGCAGGCCTCCTACGAGCAGTACTTC CASSFGGQASYEQYF
- TRBJ1-1 TRBV10-3 - TGTGCCATCAGTGATAATGCAGTCCCAACGGGAGCTTTCTTT CAISDNAVPTGAFF
TRBD1 TRBJ2-1 TRBV11-3 - TGTGCCAGCAGCGAGGACAGGAGCTCCTACAATGAGCAGTTCTTC CASSEDRSSYNEQFF
- TRBJ2-2 TRBV9 - TGTGCCAGCAGCGGAACTATCGAAACCGGGGAGCTGTTTTTT CASSGTIETGELFF
- TRBJ2-1 TRBV5-1 - TGCGCCAGCAGCTTGGCGGACAACACCTACAATGAGCAGTTCTTC CASSLADNTYNEQFF
- TRBJ2-7 TRBV29-1 few TGCAGCGTTGAAGAGACAGACTCCTACGAGCAGTACTTC CSVEETDSYEQYF
- TRBJ2-2 TRBV19 - TGTGCCAGTAGGTCGGTGTTTCAGGACACCGGGGAGCTGTTTTTT CASRSVFQDTGELFF
- TRBJ2-1 TRBV7-9 - TGTGCCAGCAGCCTGTCGACAGGTATCACTTTGGATTGGTTCTTC CASSLSTGITLDWFF
- TRBJ1-1 TRBV15 few TGTGCCACCAGCAGAGATTCCTCGGGTGAAGCTTTCTTT CATSRDSSGEAFF
TRBD2 TRBJ2-7 TRBV19 - TGTGCCAGTAGTATGACTAGCGGGGGCACCTACGAGCAGTACTTC CASSMTSGGTYEQYF
TRBD1 TRBJ2-4 TRBV7-8 - TGTGCCAGCAGCTGGACAGGGGCAGCCAAAAACATTCAGTACTTC CASSWTGAAKNIQYF
- TRBJ1-1 TRBV6-5 - TGTGCCAGCAGTTACAACAGGGTATTCACTGAAGCTTTCTTT CASSYNRVFTEAFF
- TRBJ1-1 TRBV7-6 - TGTGCCAGCAGCCGGCTGGAGGGTGGTACTGAAGCTTTCTTT CASSRLEGGTEAFF
- TRBJ2-7 TRBV5-1 - TGCGCCAGCAGTGATAGCTTGGCCGAGCAGTACTTC CASSDSLAEQYF